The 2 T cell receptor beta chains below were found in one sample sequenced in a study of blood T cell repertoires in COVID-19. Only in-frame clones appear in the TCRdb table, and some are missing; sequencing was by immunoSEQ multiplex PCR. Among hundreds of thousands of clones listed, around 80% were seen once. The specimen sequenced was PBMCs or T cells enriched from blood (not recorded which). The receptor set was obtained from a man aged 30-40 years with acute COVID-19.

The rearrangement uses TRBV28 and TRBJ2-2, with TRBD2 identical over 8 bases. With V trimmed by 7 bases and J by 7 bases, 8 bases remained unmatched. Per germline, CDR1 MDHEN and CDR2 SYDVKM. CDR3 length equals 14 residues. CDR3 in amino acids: CASNPRGAGGELFF. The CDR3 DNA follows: TGTGCCAGCAACCCGCGGGGGGCGGGCGGGGAGCTGTTTTTT.

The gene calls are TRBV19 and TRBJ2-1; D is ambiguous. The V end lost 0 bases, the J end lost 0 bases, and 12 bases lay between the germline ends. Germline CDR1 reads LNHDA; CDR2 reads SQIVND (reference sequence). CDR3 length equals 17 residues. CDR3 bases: TGTGCCAGTAGTATAGATCCTTTTAAGAGCTCCTACAATGAGCAGTTCTTC. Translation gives CASSIDPFKSSYNEQFF. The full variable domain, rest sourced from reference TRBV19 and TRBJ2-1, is DGGITQSPKYLFRKEGQNVTLSCEQNLNHDAMYWYRQDPGQGLRLIYYSQIVNDFQKGDIAEGYSVSREKKESFPLTVTSAQKNPTAFYLCASSIDPFKSSYNEQFFGPGTRLTVL.